Here is one T cell receptor (beta chain) with its context. What it recognizes is unknown. This sample is part of a study of cytomegalovirus exposure and HLA in healthy donors. Study-level results: Overall, about 160 TCR beta chains were annotated as cytomegalovirus-associated.

The table came from immunoSEQ multiplex PCR; TCRdb's copy has only in-frame clones and leaves some out. The repertoire consists of 150,000 or so clones, with approximately 89% occurring once and the leading ten covering about 8.2%. The TCR was taken from a woman under 30 in good health and CMV-seropositive. Sequenced material: PBMCs.

CDR3 loop: CAWSVNRGTEAFF. Here the CDR3 DNA reads TGTGCCTGGAGTGTAAACAGGGGCACTGAAGCTTTCTTT. V usage is TRBV30 and J usage is TRBJ1-1, with 7 bases matching TRBD1. V dropped 0 bases and J dropped 4; count of bases not matched to a gene: 2. This CDR3 contains 13 residues. Germline-derived CDR1 and CDR2 are GTSNPN and SVGIG (reference sequence).